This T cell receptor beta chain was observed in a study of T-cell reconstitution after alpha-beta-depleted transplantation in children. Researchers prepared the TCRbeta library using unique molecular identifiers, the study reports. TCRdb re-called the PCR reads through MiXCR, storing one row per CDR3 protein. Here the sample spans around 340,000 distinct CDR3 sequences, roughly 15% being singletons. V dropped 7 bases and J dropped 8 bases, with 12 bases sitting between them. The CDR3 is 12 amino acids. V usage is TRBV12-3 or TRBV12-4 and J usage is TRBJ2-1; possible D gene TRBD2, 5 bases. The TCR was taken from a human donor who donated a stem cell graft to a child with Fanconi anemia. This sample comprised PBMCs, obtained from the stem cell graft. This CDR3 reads CASTRRPDEQFF. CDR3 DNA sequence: TGTGCCAGCACCAGGAGGCCCGATGAGCAGTTCTTC.